The 2 T cell receptor beta chains below come from one sample, sequenced in a study of blood T cell repertoires in COVID-19. This table comes from immunoSEQ multiplex PCR, and its TCRdb copy is limited to in-frame clones, with some not included. The data hold about 190,000 clones, with 80% to 90% observed a single time. The sequenced sample consisted of peripheral blood. The receptor set was obtained from a man younger than 40 with acute or convalescent COVID-19.

The V call is TRBV19, the J call TRBJ2-1, with 9 positions matching TRBD1. The J segment lost 7 bases and the V segment lost 10 bases, leaving 8 bases of the junction unmatched. Germline-derived CDR1 and CDR2 are LNHDA and SQIVND (reference sequence). The CDR3 contains 13 residues. The CDR3 sequence: CAISGTGWNEQFF. The CDR3 nucleotides are TGTGCCATATCCGGGACAGGGTGGAATGAGCAGTTCTTC.

This clone came up a few times. V and J are TRBV6-5 and TRBJ2-7; 8 nucleotides line up with TRBD1. With 1 base clipped from V and 5 bases from J, the junction kept 7 bases outside the gene matches. Germline CDR1 is MNHEY and CDR2 is SVGAGI. The CDR3 covers 15 residues. The CDR3 spells CASSYFGQGGHEQYF. In nucleotides, the CDR3 is TGTGCCAGCAGTTACTTCGGACAGGGTGGCCACGAGCAGTACTTC.